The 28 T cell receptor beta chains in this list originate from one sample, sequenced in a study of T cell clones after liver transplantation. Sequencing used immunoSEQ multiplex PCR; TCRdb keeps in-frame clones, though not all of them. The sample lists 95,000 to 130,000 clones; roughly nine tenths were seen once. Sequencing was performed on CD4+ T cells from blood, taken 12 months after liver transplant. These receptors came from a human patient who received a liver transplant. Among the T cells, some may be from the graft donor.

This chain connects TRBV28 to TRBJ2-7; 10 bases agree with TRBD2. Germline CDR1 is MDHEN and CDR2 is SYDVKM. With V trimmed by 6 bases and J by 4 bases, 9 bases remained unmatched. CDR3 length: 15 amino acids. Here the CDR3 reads CASRVIAGGEYEQYF. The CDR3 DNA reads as TGTGCCAGCAGGGTCATAGCGGGAGGCGAATACGAGCAGTACTTC.

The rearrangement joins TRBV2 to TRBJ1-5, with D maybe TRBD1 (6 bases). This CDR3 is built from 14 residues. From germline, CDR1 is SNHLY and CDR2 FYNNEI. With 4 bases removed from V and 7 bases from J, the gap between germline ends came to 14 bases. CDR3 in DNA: TGTGCCAGCAGTGCAGGGGCGGGCAGACAGCCCCAGCATTTT. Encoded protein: CASSAGAGRQPQHF.

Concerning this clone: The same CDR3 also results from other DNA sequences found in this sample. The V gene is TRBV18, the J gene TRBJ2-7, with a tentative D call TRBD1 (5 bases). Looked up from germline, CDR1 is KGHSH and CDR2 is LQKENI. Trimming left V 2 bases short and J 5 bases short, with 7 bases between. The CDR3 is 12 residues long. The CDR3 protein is CASSPARDEQYF. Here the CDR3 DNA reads TGTGCCAGCTCACCAGCCAGGGACGAGCAGTACTTC.

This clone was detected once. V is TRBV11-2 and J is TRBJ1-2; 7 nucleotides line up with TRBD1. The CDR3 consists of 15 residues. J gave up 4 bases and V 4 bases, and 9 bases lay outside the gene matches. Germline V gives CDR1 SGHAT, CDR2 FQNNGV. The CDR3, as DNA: TGTGCCAGCAGCTCGCTCAGACAGGGAAGCTATGGCTACACCTTC. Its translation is CASSSLRQGSYGYTF. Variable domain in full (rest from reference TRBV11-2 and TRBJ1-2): EAGVAQSPRYKIIEKRQSVAFWCNPISGHATLYWYQQILGQGPKLLIQFQNNGVVDDSQLPKDRFSAERLKGVDSTLKIQPAKLEDSAVYLCASSSLRQGSYGYTFGSGTRLTVV.

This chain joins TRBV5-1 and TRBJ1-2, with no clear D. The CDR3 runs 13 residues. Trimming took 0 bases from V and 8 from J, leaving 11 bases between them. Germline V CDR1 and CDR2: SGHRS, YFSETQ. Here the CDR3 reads CASSLEGYGGYTF. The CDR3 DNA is TGCGCCAGCAGCTTGGAGGGCTATGGCGGCTACACCTTC.

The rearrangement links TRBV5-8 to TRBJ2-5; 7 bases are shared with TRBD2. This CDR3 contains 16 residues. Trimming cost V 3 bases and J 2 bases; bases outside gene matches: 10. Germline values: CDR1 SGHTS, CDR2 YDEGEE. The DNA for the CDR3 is TGTGCCAGCAGCTCGCCGTTTGGGGGAGGGCAAGAGACCCAGTACTTC. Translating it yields CASSSPFGGGQETQYF.

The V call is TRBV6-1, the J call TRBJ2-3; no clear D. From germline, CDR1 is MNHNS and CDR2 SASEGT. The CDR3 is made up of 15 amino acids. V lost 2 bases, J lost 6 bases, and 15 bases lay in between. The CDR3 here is CASSELFRSTDTQYF. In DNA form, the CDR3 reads TGTGCCAGCAGTGAACTTTTTCGGTCGACGGATACGCAGTATTTT.

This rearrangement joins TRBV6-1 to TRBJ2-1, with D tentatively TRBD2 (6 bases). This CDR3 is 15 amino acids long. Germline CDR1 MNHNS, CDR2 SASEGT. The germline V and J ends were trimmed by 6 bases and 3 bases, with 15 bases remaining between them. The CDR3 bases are TGTGCCAGCAGGCCCTTTTCTAGCGACTACAATGAGCAGTTCTTC. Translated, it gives CASRPFSSDYNEQFF.

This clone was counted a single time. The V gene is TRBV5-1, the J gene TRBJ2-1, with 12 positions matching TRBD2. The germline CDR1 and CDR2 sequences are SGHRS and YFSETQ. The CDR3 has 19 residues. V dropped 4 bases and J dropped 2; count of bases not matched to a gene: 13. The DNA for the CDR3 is TGCGCCAGCAGCCCCGTGGGGACTAGCGGGCATTCGACCTACAATGAGCAGTTCTTC. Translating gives CASSPVGTSGHSTYNEQFF.

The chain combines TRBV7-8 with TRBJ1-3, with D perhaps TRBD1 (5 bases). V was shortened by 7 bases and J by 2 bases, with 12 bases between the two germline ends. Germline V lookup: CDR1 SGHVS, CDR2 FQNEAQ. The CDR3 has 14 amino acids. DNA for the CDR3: TGTGCCAGCACTCAAGGGGCTGCTGGAAACACCATATATTTT. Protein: CASTQGAAGNTIYF.

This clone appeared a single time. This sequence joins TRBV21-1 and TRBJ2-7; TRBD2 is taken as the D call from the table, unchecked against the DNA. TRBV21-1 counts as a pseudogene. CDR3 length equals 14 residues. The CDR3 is CASGRRRIFYEQYF. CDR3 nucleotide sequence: TGTGCCAGCGGCCGACGGAGGATTTTCTACGAGCAGTACTTC.

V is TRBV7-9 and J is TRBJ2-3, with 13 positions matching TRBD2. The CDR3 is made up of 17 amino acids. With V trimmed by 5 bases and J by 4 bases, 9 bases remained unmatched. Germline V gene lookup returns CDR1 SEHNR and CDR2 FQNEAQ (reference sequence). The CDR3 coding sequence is TGTGCCAGCAGCCTCCCGACTAGCGGGAGGCAATCAGATACGCAGTATTTT. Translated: CASSLPTSGRQSDTQYF.

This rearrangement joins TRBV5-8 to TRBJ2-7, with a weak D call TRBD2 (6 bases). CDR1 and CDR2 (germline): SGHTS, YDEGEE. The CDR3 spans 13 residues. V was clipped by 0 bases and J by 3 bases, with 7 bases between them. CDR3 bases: TGTGCCAGCAGCTTGGGGGGGGTCTACGAGCAGTACTTC. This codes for CASSLGGVYEQYF.

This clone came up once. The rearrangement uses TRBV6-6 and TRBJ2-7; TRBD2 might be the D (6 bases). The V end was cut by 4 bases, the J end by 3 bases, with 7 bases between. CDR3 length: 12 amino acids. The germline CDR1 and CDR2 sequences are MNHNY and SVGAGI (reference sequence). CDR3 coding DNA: TGTGCCAGCAGTTTTAGCGGCTACGAGCAGTACTTC. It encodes CASSFSGYEQYF.

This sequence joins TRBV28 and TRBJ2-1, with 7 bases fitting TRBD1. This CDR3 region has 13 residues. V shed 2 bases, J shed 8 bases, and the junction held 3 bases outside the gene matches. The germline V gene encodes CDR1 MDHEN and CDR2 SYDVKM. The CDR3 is CASSLIGQDEQFF. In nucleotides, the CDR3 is TGTGCCAGCAGTTTAATTGGACAGGATGAGCAGTTCTTC.

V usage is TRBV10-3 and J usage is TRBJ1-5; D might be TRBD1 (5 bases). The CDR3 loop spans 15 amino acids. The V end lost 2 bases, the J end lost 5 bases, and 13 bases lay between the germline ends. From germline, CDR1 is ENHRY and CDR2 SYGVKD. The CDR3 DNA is TGTGCCATCAGTGAGGGGGCGAGGGATCATCAGCCCCAGCATTTT. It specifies CAISEGARDHQPQHF.

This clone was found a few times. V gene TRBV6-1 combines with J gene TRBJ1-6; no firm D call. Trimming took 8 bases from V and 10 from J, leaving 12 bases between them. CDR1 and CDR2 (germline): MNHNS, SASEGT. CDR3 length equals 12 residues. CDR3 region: CASRAGLSPLHF. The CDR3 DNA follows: TGTGCCAGCCGAGCAGGTTTATCACCCCTCCACTTT.

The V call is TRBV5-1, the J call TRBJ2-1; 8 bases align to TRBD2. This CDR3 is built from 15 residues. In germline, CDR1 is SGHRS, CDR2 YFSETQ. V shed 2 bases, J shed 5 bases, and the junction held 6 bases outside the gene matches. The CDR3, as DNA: TGCGCCAGCAGCTTCCAGGCGGGAGGCCACAATGAGCAGTTCTTC. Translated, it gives CASSFQAGGHNEQFF.

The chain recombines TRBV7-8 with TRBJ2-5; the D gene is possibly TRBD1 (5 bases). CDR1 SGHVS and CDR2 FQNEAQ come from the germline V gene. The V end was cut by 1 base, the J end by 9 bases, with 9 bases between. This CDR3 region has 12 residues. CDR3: CASSLEGVPQYF. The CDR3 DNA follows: TGTGCCAGCAGCTTAGAAGGGGTACCCCAGTACTTC.

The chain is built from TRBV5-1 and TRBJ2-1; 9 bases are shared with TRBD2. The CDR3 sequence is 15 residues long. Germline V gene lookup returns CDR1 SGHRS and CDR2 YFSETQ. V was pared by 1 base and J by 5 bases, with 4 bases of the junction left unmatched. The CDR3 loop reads CASSLRAGGDNEQFF. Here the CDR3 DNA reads TGCGCCAGCAGCTTGCGAGCGGGAGGCGACAATGAGCAGTTCTTC.

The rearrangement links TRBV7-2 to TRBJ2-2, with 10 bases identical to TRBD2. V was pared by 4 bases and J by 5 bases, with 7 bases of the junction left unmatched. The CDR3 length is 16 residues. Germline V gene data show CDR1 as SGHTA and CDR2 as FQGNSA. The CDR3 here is CASSSSSGSPTGELFF. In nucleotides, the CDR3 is TGTGCCAGCAGCTCTTCTAGCGGGAGTCCGACCGGGGAGCTGTTTTTT.

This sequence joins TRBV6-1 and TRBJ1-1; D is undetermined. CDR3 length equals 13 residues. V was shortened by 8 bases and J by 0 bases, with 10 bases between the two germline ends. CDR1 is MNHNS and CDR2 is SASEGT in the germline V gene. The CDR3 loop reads CASLDRLNTEAFF. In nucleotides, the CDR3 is TGTGCCAGCCTGGACCGATTGAACACTGAAGCTTTCTTT.

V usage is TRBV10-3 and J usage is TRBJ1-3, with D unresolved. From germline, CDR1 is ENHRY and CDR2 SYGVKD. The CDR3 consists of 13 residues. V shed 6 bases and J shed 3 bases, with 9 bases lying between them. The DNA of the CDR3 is TGTGCCATCAGGGACTTTCTTGGAAACACCATATATTTT. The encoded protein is CAIRDFLGNTIYF.

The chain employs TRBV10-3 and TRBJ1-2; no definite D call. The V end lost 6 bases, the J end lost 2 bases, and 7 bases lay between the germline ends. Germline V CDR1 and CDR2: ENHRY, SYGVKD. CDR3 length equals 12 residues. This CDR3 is CAIRLDNYGYTF. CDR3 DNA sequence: TGTGCCATCAGACTAGACAACTATGGCTACACCTTC.

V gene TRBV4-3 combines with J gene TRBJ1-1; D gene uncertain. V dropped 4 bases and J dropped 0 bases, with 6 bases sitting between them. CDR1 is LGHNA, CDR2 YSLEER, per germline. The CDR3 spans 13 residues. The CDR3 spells CASSPGMNTEAFF. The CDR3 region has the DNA TGCGCCAGCAGCCCCGGGATGAACACTGAAGCTTTCTTT.

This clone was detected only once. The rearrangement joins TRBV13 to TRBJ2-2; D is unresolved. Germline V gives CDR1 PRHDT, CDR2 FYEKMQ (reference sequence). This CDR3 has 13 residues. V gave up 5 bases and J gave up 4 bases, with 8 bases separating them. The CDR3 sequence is CASSALTTGELFF. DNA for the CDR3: TGTGCCAGCAGCGCCCTAACCACCGGGGAGCTGTTTTTT. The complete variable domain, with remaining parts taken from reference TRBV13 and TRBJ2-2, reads AAGVIQSPRHLIKEKRETATLKCYPIPRHDTVYWYQQGPGQDPQFLISFYEKMQSDKGSIPDRFSAQQFSDYHSELNMSSLELGDSALYFCASSALTTGELFFGEGSRLTVL.

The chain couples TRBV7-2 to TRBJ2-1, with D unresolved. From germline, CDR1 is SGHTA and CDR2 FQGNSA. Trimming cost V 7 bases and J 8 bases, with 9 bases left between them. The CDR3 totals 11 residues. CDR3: CASTQVHEQFF. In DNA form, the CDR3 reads TGTGCCAGCACCCAAGTCCATGAGCAGTTCTTC. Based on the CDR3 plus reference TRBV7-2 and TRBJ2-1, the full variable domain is GAGVSQSPSNKVTEKGKDVELRCDPISGHTALYWYRQSLGQGLEFLIYFQGNSAPDKSGLPSDRFSAERTGGSVSTLTIQRTQQEDSAVYLCASTQVHEQFFGPGTRLTVL.

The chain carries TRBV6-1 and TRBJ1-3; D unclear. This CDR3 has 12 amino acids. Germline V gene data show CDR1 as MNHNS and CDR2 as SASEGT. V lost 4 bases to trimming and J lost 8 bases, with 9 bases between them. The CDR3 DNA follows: TGTGCCAGCAGTGGGATTGCGGACACCATATATTTT. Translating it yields CASSGIADTIYF.